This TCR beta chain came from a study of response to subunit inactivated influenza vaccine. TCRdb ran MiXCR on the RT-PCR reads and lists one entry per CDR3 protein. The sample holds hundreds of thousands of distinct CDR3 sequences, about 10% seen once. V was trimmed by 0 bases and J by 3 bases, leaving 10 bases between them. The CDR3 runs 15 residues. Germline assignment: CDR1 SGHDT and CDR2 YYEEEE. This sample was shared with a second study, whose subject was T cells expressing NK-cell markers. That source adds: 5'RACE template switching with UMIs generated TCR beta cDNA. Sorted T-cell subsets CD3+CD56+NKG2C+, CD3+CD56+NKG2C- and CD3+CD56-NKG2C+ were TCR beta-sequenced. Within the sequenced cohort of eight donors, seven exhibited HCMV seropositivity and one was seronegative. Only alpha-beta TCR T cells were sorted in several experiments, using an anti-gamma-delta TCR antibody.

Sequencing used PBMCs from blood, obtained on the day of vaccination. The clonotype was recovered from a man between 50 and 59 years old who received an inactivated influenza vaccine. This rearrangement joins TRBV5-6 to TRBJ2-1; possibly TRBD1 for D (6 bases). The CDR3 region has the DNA TGTGCCAGCAGCTTGGCAGGACAGCTCTACAATGAGCAGTTCTTC. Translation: CASSLAGQLYNEQFF.